One and the same sample provided the 23 T cell receptor beta chains below, sequenced in a study of T cells in narcolepsy (dated by TCRdb to about 2018). Receptor amplification or capture employed the immunoSEQ multiplex PCR assay. TCRdb took this table from immuneACCESS and kept in-frame rearrangements with V and J called. Such tables lack part of the clones; where checked against another copy, unresolved V genes explain under half of the gap, and the rest is unexplained. Counted in this sample were around 35,000 clones; roughly 80% of them appeared once. The ten largest clones capture nearly 2.5% of the sample. Sequences were obtained from CD45RA- memory CD4+ T cells from PBMCs. What this sample's cell subset or site label stands for: memory T cells sorted ex vivo from peripheral blood. The receptors here all came from a human donor with narcolepsy.

The chain combines TRBV12-2 with TRBJ2-1; TRBD2, the table's D call, lacks a check against the DNA. TRBV12-2 is a pseudogene locus. The CDR3 totals 18 residues. This CDR3 is CASPIPRLAPGGVDEQFF. CDR3 bases: TGTGCAAGTCCGATTCCGAGACTAGCGCCGGGAGGGGTCGATGAGCAGTTCTTC.

The chain uses TRBV11-2 and TRBJ1-1, with D perhaps TRBD1 (6 bases). This CDR3 spans 14 amino acids. Germline lookup yields CDR1 SGHAT and CDR2 FQNNGV. Deletions cut 1 base from V and 11 bases from J, with 17 bases between. The CDR3 DNA sequence: TGTGCCAGCAGCTTAGCTCAGAGACAGGTTGGGGCTTTCTTT. Its translation: CASSLAQRQVGAFF.

On this clone: Mismatch with germline at one junction end may stem from a read error. V gene TRBV7-7 combines with J gene TRBJ2-5; D perhaps matches TRBD2 (5 bases). CDR1 is SSHAT and CDR2 is FNYEAQ in the germline V gene (reference sequence). This CDR3 is built from 15 residues. CDR3 loop: CASSLTRTGQETQYF. Here the CDR3 DNA reads TGTGCTAGCAGCTTAACGCGGACGGGGCAAGAGACCCAGTACTTC.

The rearrangement links TRBV25-1 to TRBJ2-3; D is perhaps TRBD1 (5 bases). The CDR3 spans 17 residues. Germline loops: CDR1 MGHDK, CDR2 SYGVNS. Trimming took off 3 bases at V and 3 bases at J, with 19 bases between the two ends. The CDR3 nucleotides are TGTGCCAGCAGTGAGTTTATGCAGGGTGGGCCAACAGATACGCAGTATTTT. Residues: CASSEFMQGGPTDTQYF.

This chain links TRBV10-3 with TRBJ1-1, with 9 bases that match TRBD1. CDR3 size: 17 residues. Germline V gene data show CDR1 as ENHRY and CDR2 as SYGVKD. Trimming took 3 bases from V and 4 from J; bases not matched to a gene: 12. CDR3 amino acids: CAISEIYGTGFPTEAFF. As DNA, the CDR3 is TGTGCCATCAGTGAAATATATGGGACAGGGTTCCCCACTGAAGCTTTCTTT.

In regard to this clone: One end of the junction varies from germline; a read error may be responsible. CDR3 nucleotides: TGCGCCGGCAGCTTGGGTTCGGTTCCTGAGGCTTTCTTT. It yields the protein CAGSLGSVPEAFF. This rearrangement joins TRBV5-1 to TRBJ1-1; unclear D gene. CDR3 size: 13 residues. Germline-derived CDR1 and CDR2 are SGHRS and YFSETQ.

CDR3 in DNA: TGCGCCAGCAGCTTGACAGGATCCGGGGTTGGGAACACCATATATTTT. Its translation: CASSLTGSGVGNTIYF. The genes are TRBV5-1 and TRBJ1-3; D is perhaps TRBD1 (5 bases). Per germline, CDR1 SGHRS and CDR2 YFSETQ. V was trimmed by 1 base and J by 7 bases, leaving 18 bases between them. The CDR3 has 16 residues. Based on the CDR3 plus reference TRBV5-1 and TRBJ1-3, the full variable domain is KAGVTQTPRYLIKTRGQQVTLSCSPISGHRSVSWYQQTPGQGLQFLFEYFSETQRNKGNFPGRFSGRQFSNSRSEMNVSTLELGDSALYLCASSLTGSGVGNTIYFGEGSWLTVV.

This clone was picked up one time. The gene calls are TRBV25-1 and TRBJ1-2, with 8 bases aligning to TRBD1. The CDR3 covers 17 residues. Trimming took 0 bases from V and 0 from J; bases not matched to a gene: 6. Germline V gene data show CDR1 as MGHDK and CDR2 as SYGVNS. The CDR3 nucleotides read TGTGCCAGCAGTGAATACGGACAGGGTATAGCTAACTATGGCTACACCTTC. Translation: CASSEYGQGIANYGYTF.

This clone was seen only a few times. The chain joins TRBV27 to TRBJ2-7; D may be TRBD1 (5 bases). The CDR3 loop spans 16 amino acids. Germline loops: CDR1 MNHEY, CDR2 SMNVEV (reference sequence). Trimming removed 3 bases at V and 3 bases at J, with 18 bases between. CDR3 in amino acids: CASSLQGGRLSYEQYF. CDR3 nucleotide sequence: TGTGCCAGCAGTTTGCAGGGCGGCCGACTGAGCTACGAGCAGTACTTC.

V and J are TRBV5-4 and TRBJ1-1; the D is unclear. Trimming stripped 0 bases from V and 7 bases from J, with 10 bases between. CDR1 SGHNT and CDR2 YYREEE come from the germline V gene (reference sequence). CDR3 length: 13 residues. In DNA, the CDR3 is TGTGCCAGCAGCTTGGAGTATAGCAATGAAGCTTTCTTT. Its translation is CASSLEYSNEAFF.

The chain employs TRBV7-8 and TRBJ2-2; D possibly corresponds to TRBD2 (6 bases). The CDR3 runs 18 residues. From germline, CDR1 is SGHVS and CDR2 FQNEAQ. The germline V and J ends were trimmed by 1 base and 2 bases, with 17 bases remaining between them. Here the CDR3 DNA reads TGTGCCAGCAGCTTAGTCCCCCTTTTTAGCGGTAACACCGGGGAGCTGTTTTTT. It codes for CASSLVPLFSGNTGELFF. The complete variable domain, with remaining parts taken from reference TRBV7-8 and TRBJ2-2, reads GAGVSQSPRYKVAKRGQDVALRCDPISGHVSLFWYQQALGQGPEFLTYFQNEAQLDKSGLPSDRFFAERPEGSVSTLKIQRTQQEDSAVYLCASSLVPLFSGNTGELFFGEGSRLTVL.

The V call is TRBV5-1, the J call TRBJ1-2, with 7 bases that match TRBD1. This CDR3 has 15 residues. J lost 2 bases, V lost 4 bases, and 8 bases had no gene match. The germline V gene has CDR1 SGHRS and CDR2 YFSETQ. The CDR3 is CASSTGATGNYGYTF. Written as DNA, the CDR3 is TGCGCCAGCAGCACTGGGGCGACAGGGAACTATGGCTACACCTTC.

The chain is built from TRBV28 and TRBJ1-6; a weak D match, TRBD1 (5 bases). CDR1 MDHEN and CDR2 SYDVKM come from the germline V gene. V lost 5 bases to trimming and J lost 9 bases, with 20 bases between them. The CDR3 covers 16 residues. The DNA for the CDR3 is TGTGCCAGCAGTAGCGGGGGTGCGGGGGACGGTTCACCCCTCCACTTT. It translates to CASSSGGAGDGSPLHF.

The gene calls are TRBV19 and TRBJ1-2; TRBD1 aligns across 8 bases. The trim removed 3 bases at V and 4 bases at J, leaving 7 bases unmatched. Germline lookup yields CDR1 LNHDA and CDR2 SQIVND (reference sequence). This CDR3 has 15 amino acids. As DNA, the CDR3 is TGTGCCAGTAGTATCCCAGGGGGCCAGAGCTATGGCTACACCTTC. It yields the protein CASSIPGGQSYGYTF. Variable domain in full (rest from reference TRBV19 and TRBJ1-2): DGGITQSPKYLFRKEGQNVTLSCEQNLNHDAMYWYRQDPGQGLRLIYYSQIVNDFQKGDIAEGYSVSREKKESFPLTVTSAQKNPTAFYLCASSIPGGQSYGYTFGSGTRLTVV.

The chain couples TRBV27 to TRBJ2-7, with TRBD1 identical over 10 bases. J gave up 3 bases and V 0 bases, and 2 bases lay outside the gene matches. CDR1 and CDR2 from the germline V gene are MNHEY and SMNVEV (reference sequence). The CDR3 is made up of 15 amino acids. The chain's CDR3 is CASSLSRDRGYEQYF. Here the CDR3 DNA reads TGTGCCAGCAGTTTATCACGGGACAGGGGCTACGAGCAGTACTTC.

The chain combines TRBV5-1 with TRBJ1-2, with D possibly matching TRBD1 (5 bases). Trimming took off 0 bases at V and 2 bases at J, with 11 bases between the two ends. CDR1 and CDR2 (germline): SGHRS, YFSETQ. CDR3 length: 15 residues. CDR3 protein: CASSLERGPNYGYTF. The CDR3 DNA sequence: TGCGCCAGCAGCTTGGAAAGGGGCCCAAACTATGGCTACACCTTC. The whole variable domain, remainder taken from reference TRBV5-1 and TRBJ1-2, is KAGVTQTPRYLIKTRGQQVTLSCSPISGHRSVSWYQQTPGQGLQFLFEYFSETQRNKGNFPGRFSGRQFSNSRSEMNVSTLELGDSALYLCASSLERGPNYGYTFGSGTRLTVV.

This chain's CDR3 is CASSSRQGSWEQYF. CDR3 sequence (DNA): TGTGCCAGCAGCTCCCGACAGGGGTCTTGGGAGCAGTACTTC. This chain joins TRBV5-4 and TRBJ2-5; 8 positions match TRBD1. Germline loops: CDR1 SGHNT, CDR2 YYREEE (reference sequence). The ends lost 3 bases at V and 11 bases at J; junction bases unmatched: 12. The CDR3 totals 14 residues.

Comment on this clone: Other DNA sequences of this sample code for an identical CDR3. J is TRBJ2-4 and V is TRBV2; TRBD1 is a possible D gene (6 bases). The germline V and J ends were trimmed by 7 bases and 6 bases, with 10 bases remaining between them. The germline V gene has CDR1 SNHLY and CDR2 FYNNEI. The CDR3 sequence is 12 residues long. The CDR3 DNA follows: TGTGCCAGCACTCTAGGGGGAAACATTCAGTACTTC. It translates to CASTLGGNIQYF.

The chain is built from TRBV27 and TRBJ1-3; 9 nucleotides match TRBD1. This CDR3 is built from 13 residues. CDR1 is MNHEY and CDR2 is SMNVEV in the germline V gene (reference sequence). Trimming at V came to 8 bases and at J to 7 bases, leaving 6 bases not matched to a gene. The CDR3 loop reads CASRDRAQNTIYF. The CDR3 bases are TGTGCCAGCCGGGACAGGGCTCAGAACACCATATATTTT.

This sequence joins TRBV9 and TRBJ2-7, with TRBD2 matching over 8 bases. Per germline, CDR1 SGDLS and CDR2 YYNGEE. With V trimmed by 1 base and J by 5 bases, 5 bases remained unmatched. The CDR3 runs 14 residues. CDR3 amino acids: CASSVMGLGDEQYF. The DNA of the CDR3 is TGTGCCAGCAGCGTAATGGGACTAGGTGACGAGCAGTACTTC.

A few counts support this clone. The rearrangement uses TRBV7-2 and TRBJ2-7, with 12 bases identical to TRBD2. This CDR3 has 15 residues. Germline V gene sequence: CDR1 SGHTA, CDR2 FQGNSA. Losses at the gene ends were 6 bases for V and 6 bases for J; bases not matched to a gene: 9. The CDR3 reads CASRISSGGAREQYF. For the CDR3, the DNA is TGTGCCAGCAGAATCTCTAGCGGGGGGGCCCGCGAGCAGTACTTC. The entire variable domain, with the rest obtained from reference TRBV7-2 and TRBJ2-7, is as follows: GAGVSQSPSNKVTEKGKDVELRCDPISGHTALYWYRQSLGQGLEFLIYFQGNSAPDKSGLPSDRFSAERTGGSVSTLTIQRTQQEDSAVYLCASRISSGGAREQYFGPGTRLTVT.

The V call is TRBV7-9, the J call TRBJ2-5; 7 bases line up with TRBD1. There are 15 residues in the CDR3. V was clipped by 3 bases and J by 1 base; unmatched bases: 5. The germline gives CDR1 SEHNR, CDR2 FQNEAQ (reference sequence). The CDR3, as DNA: TGTGCCAGCAGCTTGGCCCGGACAGGCCAAGAGACCCAGTACTTC. Translation gives CASSLARTGQETQYF.

In this sample, this clone turned up a few times. The V call is TRBV7-9, the J call TRBJ1-1; perhaps TRBD1 as D (5 bases). V was cut by 5 bases and J by 1 base, with 8 bases left in between. The CDR3 has 13 amino acids. Germline CDR1 and CDR2: SEHNR and FQNEAQ (reference sequence). The chain's CDR3 is CASSQDTNTEAFF. CDR3 DNA: TGTGCCAGCAGCCAGGACACGAACACTGAAGCTTTCTTT.